This T cell receptor (beta chain) was profiled in a study of blood T cells in healthy people across ages. PCR was performed a second time for about 6 to 12 cycles using a sample-barcoded 5' primer and a J-beta primer mix. Using its own MiXCR run on the 5' RACE reads, TCRdb lists one record per CDR3 protein. The sample holds around 1,500,000 distinct CDR3 sequences; roughly 27% are singletons and the top ten take about 7.7%. Losses at the gene ends were 6 bases for V and 5 bases for J; bases not matched to a gene: 7. This CDR3 has 14 amino acids. A minimum of 6 million PBMCs was isolated per sample. Total RNA extracted from each sample amounted to at least 6 micrograms.

The receptor was derived from a woman aged 30 to 39 in good health. Sequenced: blood. The V call is TRBV12-3 or TRBV12-4, the J call TRBJ2-1; 7 nucleotides match TRBD1. In DNA, the CDR3 is TGTGCCAGCAGGATCCGGGACAGACACAATGAGCAGTTCTTC. This gives the protein CASRIRDRHNEQFF.